The rows below give T cell receptor beta chains drawn from one sample of a study of T-cell memory formation after mild COVID-19. TCRdb called the 5' RACE reads again in MiXCR, with one record for every CDR3 protein. There are about 500,000 distinct CDR3 sequences in the sample; roughly 22% occur only once, and around 12% lies in the top ten. Sequenced material: PBMCs or a T cell subset sorted from them (not recorded which). The source is an adult woman who had mild COVID-19 (a few samples of this study predate the infection). Cell type and time point are not known. Each CDR3 is given with its conserved first and last residue. D genes are given only for firm matches. Expanded clones get a size class; other rows say once, few or many, or leave the size out.

J gene: TRBJ1-1
V gene: TRBV10-3
D gene: -
clone size: -
CDR3 DNA: TGTGCCATCAGGGGGGTAGACTTGAACACTGAAGCTTTCTTT
CDR3 protein: CAIRGVDLNTEAFF

J gene: TRBJ2-1
V gene: TRBV2
D gene: -
clone size: -
CDR3 DNA: TGTGCCAGCAGCGAAATGGGACTCCGTAGTGGCAATGAGCAGTTCTTC
CDR3 protein: CASSEMGLRSGNEQFF

J gene: TRBJ2-1
V gene: TRBV6-2/TRBV6-3
D gene: -
clone size: -
CDR3 DNA: TGTGCCAGCAGTTACCGGGGGCTGAATGAGCAGTTCTTC
CDR3 protein: CASSYRGLNEQFF

J gene: TRBJ2-7
V gene: TRBV5-1
D gene: -
clone size: few
CDR3 DNA: TGCGCCAGCAGTCTGGTTTCGAGGTTGGGGGCAGAGCAGTACTTC
CDR3 protein: CASSLVSRLGAEQYF

J gene: TRBJ2-3
V gene: TRBV10-3
D gene: TRBD1
clone size: -
CDR3 DNA: TGTGCCATCAGGCCGGGACAGCCCACAGATACGCAGTATTTT
CDR3 protein: CAIRPGQPTDTQYF

J gene: TRBJ2-7
V gene: TRBV24-1
D gene: -
clone size: -
CDR3 DNA: TGTGCCACCAGTGACGCCTACGAGCAGTACTTC
CDR3 protein: CATSDAYEQYF

J gene: TRBJ2-7
V gene: TRBV18
D gene: TRBD2
clone size: few
CDR3 DNA: TGTGCCAGCTCACCACGGGCGGGGGACTACTACGAGCAGTACTTC
CDR3 protein: CASSPRAGDYYEQYF

J gene: TRBJ2-2
V gene: TRBV19
D gene: -
clone size: -
CDR3 DNA: TGTGCCAGTAGCAAGGGCGGGGAGCTGTTTTTT
CDR3 protein: CASSKGGELFF

J gene: TRBJ1-1
V gene: TRBV20-1
D gene: -
clone size: few
CDR3 DNA: TGCAGTGCCCCCGCGGGGTCGGGTACCACTGAAGCTTTCTTT
CDR3 protein: CSAPAGSGTTEAFF

J gene: TRBJ1-1
V gene: TRBV7-8
D gene: -
clone size: -
CDR3 DNA: TGTGCCAGCAGCTTGAAGGGGCTGAACACTGAAGCTTTCTTT
CDR3 protein: CASSLKGLNTEAFF

J gene: TRBJ1-5
V gene: TRBV3-1
D gene: -
clone size: -
CDR3 DNA: TGTGCCAGCAGCCAAGGGGGCAAGGGAAGCAATCAGCCCCAGCATTTT
CDR3 protein: CASSQGGKGSNQPQHF

J gene: TRBJ1-2
V gene: TRBV7-9
D gene: -
clone size: -
CDR3 DNA: TGTGCCAGCAGCTCGGGGCCAGGGGCACGGGGCTACACCTTC
CDR3 protein: CASSSGPGARGYTF

J gene: TRBJ2-3
V gene: TRBV5-1
D gene: -
clone size: -
CDR3 DNA: TGCGCCAGCAGCTTGCAGCGAGATACGCAGTATTTT
CDR3 protein: CASSLQRDTQYF

J gene: TRBJ2-5
V gene: TRBV15
D gene: -
clone size: -
CDR3 DNA: TGTGCCACCAGCGTACAGGGTCCAGAGACCCAGTACTTC
CDR3 protein: CATSVQGPETQYF

J gene: TRBJ2-3
V gene: TRBV24-1
D gene: TRBD2
clone size: -
CDR3 DNA: TGTGCCACCAGTGACTTTTCTATAGCGGGAGTCAGCACAGATACGCAGTATTTT
CDR3 protein: CATSDFSIAGVSTDTQYF

J gene: TRBJ2-2
V gene: TRBV20-1
D gene: -
clone size: -
CDR3 DNA: TGCAGTGCTAGGGCTAAGACATTAAGCACCGGGGAGCTGTTTTTT
CDR3 protein: CSARAKTLSTGELFF

J gene: TRBJ2-5
V gene: TRBV12-3/TRBV12-4
D gene: -
clone size: -
CDR3 DNA: TGTGCCAGCACCTTGGTGGGGGCGACCCAGTACTTC
CDR3 protein: CASTLVGATQYF

J gene: TRBJ2-3
V gene: TRBV9
D gene: -
clone size: once
CDR3 DNA: TGTGCCAGCAGCCCTCGACTTAGCGGCTACACAGATACGCAGTATTTT
CDR3 protein: CASSPRLSGYTDTQYF